The clone carrying this T cell receptor beta chain was counted only a few times. Its specificity is unknown. The data belong to a study of regulatory T cells in long-lasting Graves disease. CDR3 regions were amplified by Arm-PCR using iRepertoire HTBI primers to build TCR beta libraries. TCRdb re-called the multiplex PCR reads through MiXCR, storing one row per CDR3 protein. The sample has around 400,000 distinct CDR3 sequences, around 15% seen once. Study results and limitations: Graves' patients with persistent disease showed TCR diversity lower than patients newly diagnosed.

The CDR3 has 15 amino acids. From germline, CDR1 is SGHTA and CDR2 FQGNSA. V shed 5 bases, J shed 1 base, and the junction held 5 bases outside the gene matches. Noted time point: newly diagnosed GD, antithyroid drugs for less than 3 months. PBMC RNA was the source of the TCR library. One endocrinology department in Xi'an, China, was where patients came from. Peripheral blood, 8.5 to 10 milliliters per patient, was collected in EDTA tubes. This sequence joins TRBV7-2 and TRBJ1-1; 9 bases align to TRBD1. Sequencing was performed on peripheral blood mononuclear cells (PBMCs), taken at new diagnosis, from a patient treated with antithyroid drugs. This clonotype was sampled from a female donor with Graves disease. The CDR3: CASSTGGRRNTEAFF. CDR3 DNA sequence: TGTGCCAGCAGCACAGGGGGCCGGAGGAACACTGAAGCTTTCTTT.